The clone carrying this T cell receptor (beta chain) came up once. These data are taken from a study of immune evolution from preneoplasia to lung adenocarcinoma. Macro-dissection enriched premalignant or tumor cells before nucleic acid extraction. Germline CDR1 is SGHRS and CDR2 is YFSETQ. The CDR3 covers 14 residues. With 6 bases removed from V and 6 bases from J, the gap between germline ends came to 16 bases. Produced via immunoSEQ multiplex PCR; TCRdb's table is partial and in-frame only. The repertoire holds about 6,500 clones, with approximately 88% as singletons. This rearrangement joins TRBV5-1 to TRBJ2-1; D may be TRBD1 (6 bases). The specimen was FFPE lung adenocarcinoma in situ tissue. The sequence was collected from an older donor with lung adenocarcinoma. The CDR3 loop is CASTRDMGINEQFF. CDR3 DNA: TGCGCCAGCACCCGGGACATGGGAATCAATGAGCAGTTCTTC.